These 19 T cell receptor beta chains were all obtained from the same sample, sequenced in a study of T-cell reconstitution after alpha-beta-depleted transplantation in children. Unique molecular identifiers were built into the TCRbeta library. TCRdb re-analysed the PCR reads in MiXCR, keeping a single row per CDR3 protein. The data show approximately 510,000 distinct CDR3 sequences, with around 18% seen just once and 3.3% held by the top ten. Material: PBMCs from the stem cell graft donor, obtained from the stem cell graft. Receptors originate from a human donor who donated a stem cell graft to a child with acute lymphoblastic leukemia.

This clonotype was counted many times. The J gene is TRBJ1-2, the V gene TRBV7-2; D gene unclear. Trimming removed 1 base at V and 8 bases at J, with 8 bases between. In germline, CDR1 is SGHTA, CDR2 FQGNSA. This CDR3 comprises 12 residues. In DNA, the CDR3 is TGTGCCAGCAGCTTAGGCGGGGAAGGCTACACCTTC. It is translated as CASSLGGEGYTF.

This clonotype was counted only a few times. CDR3 amino acids: CAVASGANVLTF. The CDR3 nucleotides read TGTGCCGTCGCATCTGGGGCCAACGTCCTGACTTTC. V gene TRBV6-1 combines with J gene TRBJ2-6; no definite D call. The V and J ends lost 11 bases and 1 base respectively, with 6 bases between them. This CDR3 region has 12 residues. Germline CDR1 is MNHNS and CDR2 is SASEGT.

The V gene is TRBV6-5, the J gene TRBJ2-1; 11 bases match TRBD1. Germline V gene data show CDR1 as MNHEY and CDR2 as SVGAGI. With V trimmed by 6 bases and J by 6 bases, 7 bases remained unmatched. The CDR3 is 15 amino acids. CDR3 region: CASRLGQGAPNEQFF. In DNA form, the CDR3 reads TGTGCCAGCAGACTCGGACAGGGGGCGCCCAATGAGCAGTTCTTC.

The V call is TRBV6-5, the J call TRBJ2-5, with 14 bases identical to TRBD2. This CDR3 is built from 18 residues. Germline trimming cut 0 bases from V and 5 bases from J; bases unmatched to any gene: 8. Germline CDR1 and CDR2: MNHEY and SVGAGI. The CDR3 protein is CASSYSRGLAGVLETQYF. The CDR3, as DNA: TGTGCCAGCAGTTACTCCAGGGGACTAGCGGGAGTGTTGGAGACCCAGTACTTC.

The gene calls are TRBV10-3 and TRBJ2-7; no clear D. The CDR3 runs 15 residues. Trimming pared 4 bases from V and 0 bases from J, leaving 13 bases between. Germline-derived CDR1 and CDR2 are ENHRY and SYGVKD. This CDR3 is CAISGGQETSYEQYF. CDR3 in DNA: TGTGCCATCAGTGGTGGGCAGGAGACCTCCTACGAGCAGTACTTC.

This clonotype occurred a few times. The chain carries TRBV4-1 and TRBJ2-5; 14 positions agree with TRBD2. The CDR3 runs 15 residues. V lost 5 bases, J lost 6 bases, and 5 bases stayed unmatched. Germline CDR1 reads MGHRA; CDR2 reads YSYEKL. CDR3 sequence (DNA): TGCGCCAGCAGCAGGACTAGCGGGAGGCAACAGACCCAGTACTTC. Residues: CASSRTSGRQQTQYF.

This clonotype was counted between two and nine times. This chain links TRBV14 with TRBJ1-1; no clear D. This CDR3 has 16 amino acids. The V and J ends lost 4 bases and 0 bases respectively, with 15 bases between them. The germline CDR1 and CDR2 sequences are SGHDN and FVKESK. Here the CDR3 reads CASSLQIPRLNTEAFF. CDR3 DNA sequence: TGTGCCAGCAGCCTGCAGATTCCACGGTTGAACACTGAAGCTTTCTTT.

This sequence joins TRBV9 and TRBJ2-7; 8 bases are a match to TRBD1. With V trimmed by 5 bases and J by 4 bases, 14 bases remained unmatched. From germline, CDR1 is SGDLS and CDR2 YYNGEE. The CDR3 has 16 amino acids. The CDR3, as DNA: TGTGCCAGCAGTGGGAACCGGGACAGGATAGGATACGAGCAGTACTTC. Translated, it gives CASSGNRDRIGYEQYF.

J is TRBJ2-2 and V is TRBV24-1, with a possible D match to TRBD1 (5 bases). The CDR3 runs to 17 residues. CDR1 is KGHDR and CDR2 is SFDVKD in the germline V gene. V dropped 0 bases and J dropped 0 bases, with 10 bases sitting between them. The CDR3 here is CATSDLPTVPNTGELFF. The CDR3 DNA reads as TGTGCCACCAGTGATTTGCCGACAGTACCGAACACCGGGGAGCTGTTTTTT.

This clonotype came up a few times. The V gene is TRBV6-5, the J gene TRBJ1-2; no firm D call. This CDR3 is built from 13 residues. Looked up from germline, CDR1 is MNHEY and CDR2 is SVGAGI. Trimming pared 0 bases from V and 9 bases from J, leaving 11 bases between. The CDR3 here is CASSYSAPDSYTF. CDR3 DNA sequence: TGTGCCAGCAGTTACTCGGCGCCTGATAGCTACACCTTC.

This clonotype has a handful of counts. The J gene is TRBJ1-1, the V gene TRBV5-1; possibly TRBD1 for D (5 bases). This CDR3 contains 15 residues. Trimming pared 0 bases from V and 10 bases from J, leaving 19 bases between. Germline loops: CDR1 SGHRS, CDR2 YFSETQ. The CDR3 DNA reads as TGCGCCAGCAGCTTGGAGGGCGGGCTCAACGGGGGAGCTTTCTTT. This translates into CASSLEGGLNGGAFF.

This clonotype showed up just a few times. The CDR3 is CASSLPGKYTEAFF. The DNA for the CDR3 is TGTGCCAGCAGCTTACCGGGGAAGTACACTGAAGCTTTCTTT. The V call is TRBV11-3, the J call TRBJ1-1; D gene unclear. Germline CDR1 reads SGHNT; CDR2 reads YENEEA. This CDR3 is 14 amino acids long. Trimming cost V 2 bases and J 3 bases, with 10 bases left between them. The variable domain in full, with the rest retrieved from reference TRBV11-3 and TRBJ1-1, is EAGVVQSPRYKIIEKKQPVAFWCNPISGHNTLYWYLQNLGQGPELLIRYENEEAVDDSQLPKDRFSAERLKGVDSTLKIQPAELGDSAVYLCASSLPGKYTEAFFGQGTRLTVV.

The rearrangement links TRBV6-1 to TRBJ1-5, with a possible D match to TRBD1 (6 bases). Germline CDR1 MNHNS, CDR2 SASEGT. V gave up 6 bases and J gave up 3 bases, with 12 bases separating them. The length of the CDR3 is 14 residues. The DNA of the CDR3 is TGTGCCAGCAGAGGGACAACCTTCAATCAGCCCCAGCATTTT. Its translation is CASRGTTFNQPQHF.

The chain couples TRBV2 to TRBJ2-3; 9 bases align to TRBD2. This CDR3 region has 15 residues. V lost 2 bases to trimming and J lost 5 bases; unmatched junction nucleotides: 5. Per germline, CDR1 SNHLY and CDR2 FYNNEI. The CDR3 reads CASSERSGRIDTQYF. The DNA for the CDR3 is TGTGCCAGCAGTGAAAGGAGCGGGAGGATAGATACGCAGTATTTT.

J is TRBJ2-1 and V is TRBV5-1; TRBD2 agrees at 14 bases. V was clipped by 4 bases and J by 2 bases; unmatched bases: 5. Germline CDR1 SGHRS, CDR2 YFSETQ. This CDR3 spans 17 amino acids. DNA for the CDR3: TGCGCCAGCAGCCAGGGACTAGCGGGAGAAACCTACAATGAGCAGTTCTTC. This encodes CASSQGLAGETYNEQFF.

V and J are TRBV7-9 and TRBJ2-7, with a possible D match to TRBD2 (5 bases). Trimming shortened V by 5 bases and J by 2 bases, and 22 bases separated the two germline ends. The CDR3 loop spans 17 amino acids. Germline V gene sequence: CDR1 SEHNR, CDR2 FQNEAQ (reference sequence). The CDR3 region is CASSRAGERSGAYEQYF. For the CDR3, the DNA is TGTGCCAGCAGCCGAGCTGGGGAGAGGTCGGGTGCCTACGAGCAGTACTTC.

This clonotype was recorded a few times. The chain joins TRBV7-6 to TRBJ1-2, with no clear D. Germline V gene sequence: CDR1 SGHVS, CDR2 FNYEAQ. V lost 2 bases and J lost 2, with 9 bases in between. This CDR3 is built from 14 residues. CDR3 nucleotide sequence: TGTGCCAGCAGCTTATCCCAGGAGAACTATGGCTACACCTTC. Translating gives CASSLSQENYGYTF.

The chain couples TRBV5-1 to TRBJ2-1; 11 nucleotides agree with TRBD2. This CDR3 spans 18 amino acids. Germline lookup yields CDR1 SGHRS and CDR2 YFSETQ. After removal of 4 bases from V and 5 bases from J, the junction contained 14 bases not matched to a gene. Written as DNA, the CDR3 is TGCGCCAGCAGCCCCCAAACCGTAGCGGGAGGGCCCCACAATGAGCAGTTCTTC. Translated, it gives CASSPQTVAGGPHNEQFF.

CDR3 nucleotide sequence: TGTGCCAGCAGACCTATCTATTTGACGGGACTATACAATGAGCAGTTCTTC. Translated: CASRPIYLTGLYNEQFF. This rearrangement joins TRBV2 to TRBJ2-1; 7 bases fit TRBD2. Germline CDR1 is SNHLY and CDR2 is FYNNEI. Trimming took 6 bases from V and 4 from J; bases not matched to a gene: 15. CDR3 length: 17 amino acids.